Each of the 22 T cell receptor beta chains below was sequenced from the same sample in a study of identical twins. TCRdb re-derived calls from the 5' RACE reads in MiXCR, one entry per CDR3 protein. The table includes approximately 700,000 distinct CDR3 sequences, 15% to 20% detected once. In addition, the sample was reused for a study of T cells expressing NK-cell markers.

The sample taken for sequencing was PBMCs. These receptors all stem from a woman aged 18-29 years in good health.

Only a few counts were recorded for this clonotype. The CDR3 DNA is TGTGCCAGCAGCCGGATGAGCGATACGCAGTATTTT. Protein product: CASSRMSDTQYF. The rearrangement links TRBV7-9 to TRBJ2-3; no clear D. Germline-derived CDR1 and CDR2 are SEHNR and FQNEAQ (reference sequence). V was trimmed by 5 bases and J by 6 bases, leaving 9 bases between them. This CDR3 comprises 12 residues.

The chain employs TRBV20-1 and TRBJ2-3; perhaps TRBD2 as D (6 bases). From germline, CDR1 is DFQATT and CDR2 SNEGSKA (reference sequence). The CDR3 length is 14 residues. Trimming cost V 5 bases and J 4 bases, with 16 bases left between them. CDR3 protein: CSAGRTKNSDTQYF. As DNA, the CDR3 is TGCAGTGCTGGCCGGACTAAGAACTCAGATACGCAGTATTTT.

This rearrangement joins TRBV11-1 to TRBJ2-1, with 14 nucleotides matching TRBD2. V lost 6 bases and J lost 8; bases outside the gene matches: 15. The CDR3 totals 18 residues. CDR1 and CDR2 (germline): SGHAT, FQDESV (reference sequence). CDR3 protein: CASRDGLAGGPRQDEQFF. In nucleotides, the CDR3 is TGTGCCAGCAGGGACGGACTAGCGGGAGGCCCAAGGCAAGATGAGCAGTTCTTC.

In its sample, this clonotype was seen a few times. This CDR3 reads CASSLEAGGIAFF. CDR3 DNA sequence: TGTGCCAGCAGCTTAGAGGCAGGGGGCATAGCTTTCTTT. The rearrangement links TRBV7-9 to TRBJ1-1, with 8 bases identical to TRBD1. The CDR3 spans 13 residues. V lost 1 base to trimming and J lost 10 bases; unmatched junction nucleotides: 5. CDR1 is SEHNR, CDR2 FQNEAQ, per germline (reference sequence).

This clonotype was observed a few times. The J gene is TRBJ1-1, the V gene TRBV4-2; D perhaps matches TRBD1 (5 bases). Germline CDR1 reads LGHNA; CDR2 reads YNFKEQ. Trimming shortened V by 0 bases and J by 4 bases, and 9 bases separated the two germline ends. The CDR3 runs 14 residues. CDR3 protein: CASSQESRGTEAFF. For the CDR3, the DNA is TGTGCCAGCAGCCAAGAGTCGAGGGGCACTGAAGCTTTCTTT.

This clonotype was seen more than once but under ten times. The genes are TRBV6-2 or TRBV6-3 and TRBJ2-7, with D possibly matching TRBD1 (5 bases). CDR1 and CDR2 from the germline V gene are MNHEY and SVGEGT. This CDR3 has 12 residues. Trimming left V 7 bases short and J 4 bases short, with 11 bases between. CDR3: CASTPDRYEQYF. The CDR3 bases are TGTGCCAGCACCCCTGACAGATACGAGCAGTACTTC.

This clonotype was recorded a few times. This chain links TRBV6-5 with TRBJ2-1; a possible D gene is TRBD2 (6 bases). This CDR3 is 13 amino acids long. V was trimmed by 2 bases and J by 12 bases, leaving 14 bases between them. Germline CDR1 reads MNHEY; CDR2 reads SVGAGI. CDR3 sequence reads: CASSYGLSEAQFF. CDR3 coding DNA: TGTGCCAGCAGTTACGGACTATCGGAGGCGCAGTTCTTC.

In this sample, this clonotype turned up a few times. The CDR3 protein is CSAITSGGANEQFF. In DNA form, the CDR3 reads TGCAGTGCTATTACTAGCGGGGGGGCCAATGAGCAGTTCTTC. The rearrangement links TRBV20-1 to TRBJ2-1; 13 nucleotides agree with TRBD2. In germline, CDR1 is DFQATT, CDR2 SNEGSKA (reference sequence). The V segment lost 4 bases and the J segment 6 bases; nucleotides outside the gene matches: 3. This CDR3 comprises 14 residues.

The rearrangement uses TRBV7-2 and TRBJ2-7; TRBD2 aligns across 11 bases. Germline lookup yields CDR1 SGHTA and CDR2 FQGNSA. V gave up 3 bases and J gave up 0 bases; unmatched junction bases: 7. This CDR3 region has 17 residues. The chain's CDR3 is CASSFPKTSGVSYEQYF. The CDR3 nucleotides are TGTGCCAGCAGCTTCCCCAAGACTAGCGGGGTCTCCTACGAGCAGTACTTC.

This clonotype was seen more than once but under ten times. This chain uses TRBV7-8 with TRBJ2-1; the match to TRBD2 covers 9 bases. CDR1 and CDR2 (germline): SGHVS, FQNEAQ. CDR3 length: 15 residues. J was trimmed by 8 bases and V by 2 bases; bases with no gene match: 7. The CDR3 coding sequence is TGTGCCAGCAGCTTAACTAGCGGGCTGGGCGATGAGCAGTTCTTC. Translation: CASSLTSGLGDEQFF.

V and J are TRBV14 and TRBJ2-3; D ambiguous. The ends were cut back, 0 bases at V and 8 bases at J, with 3 bases in the middle. The CDR3 totals 11 residues. Germline V CDR1 and CDR2: SGHDN, FVKESK. CDR3 protein: CASSQEGTQYF. The CDR3 coding sequence is TGTGCCAGCAGCCAAGAGGGTACGCAGTATTTT. The full variable domain, rest sourced from reference TRBV14 and TRBJ2-3, is EAGVTQFPSHSVIEKGQTVTLRCDPISGHDNLYWYRRVMGKEIKFLLHFVKESKQDESGMPNNRFLAERTGGTYSTLKVQPAELEDSGVYFCASSQEGTQYFGPGTRLTVL.

The chain is built from TRBV7-2 and TRBJ2-3; D ambiguous. Germline lookup yields CDR1 SGHTA and CDR2 FQGNSA. This CDR3 has 17 residues. Trimming shortened V by 1 base and J by 0 bases, and 14 bases separated the two germline ends. The CDR3 bases are TGTGCCAGCAGCTTAGTTCCTCCGAGGCCTAGCACAGATACGCAGTATTTT. Translated, it gives CASSLVPPRPSTDTQYF.

This clonotype has more than one count but fewer than ten. CDR3 in amino acids: CASSLKFESGANVLTF. DNA for the CDR3: TGTGCCAGCAGCTTAAAATTCGAGTCTGGGGCCAACGTCCTGACTTTC. This chain uses TRBV7-9 with TRBJ2-6; D remains unclear. Germline loops: CDR1 SEHNR, CDR2 FQNEAQ (reference sequence). V shed 2 bases and J shed 1 base, with 9 bases lying between them. The CDR3 spans 16 residues.

This clonotype was observed a handful of times. The rearrangement uses TRBV6-5 and TRBJ2-3; D is unresolved. Between the trimmed V and J ends, which lost 2 bases and 2 bases, there was a span of 8 bases. The length of the CDR3 is 14 residues. Germline V gives CDR1 MNHEY, CDR2 SVGAGI. CDR3 in amino acids: CASSYRRYTDTQYF. CDR3 nucleotides: TGTGCCAGCAGTTACAGGCGATACACAGATACGCAGTATTTT.

This clonotype has just a few counts. This chain links TRBV24-1 with TRBJ2-1, with D perhaps TRBD1 (5 bases). This CDR3 contains 18 residues. In germline, CDR1 is KGHDR, CDR2 SFDVKD. Trimming stripped 1 base from V and 0 bases from J, with 15 bases between. This CDR3 reads CATSDFSTDSYSYNEQFF. DNA for the CDR3: TGTGCCACCAGTGATTTTTCGACAGACAGCTACTCCTACAATGAGCAGTTCTTC.

V is TRBV5-1 and J is TRBJ2-1; 9 bases align to TRBD1. V was clipped by 4 bases and J by 7 bases; unmatched bases: 15. The CDR3 has 17 residues. Looked up from germline, CDR1 is SGHRS and CDR2 is YFSETQ. The DNA for the CDR3 is TGCGCCAGCAGCGGGGGGTTTGTAGGACAGGGGATAAATGAGCAGTTCTTC. This translates into CASSGGFVGQGINEQFF.

This clonotype came up a few times. The rearrangement uses TRBV3-1 and TRBJ2-1; D not certain. Trimming pared 4 bases from V and 5 bases from J, leaving 6 bases between. The CDR3 runs to 12 residues. The germline V gene encodes CDR1 LGHDT and CDR2 YNNKEL (reference sequence). DNA of the CDR3: TGTGCCAGCAGCCCCTGGGACAATGAGCAGTTCTTC. It is translated as CASSPWDNEQFF.

This chain joins TRBV7-9 and TRBJ2-3, with D maybe TRBD1 (6 bases). Germline CDR1 reads SEHNR; CDR2 reads FQNEAQ (reference sequence). The CDR3 has 13 residues. Trimming removed 5 bases from V and 9 bases from J, with 15 bases in between. The CDR3 DNA reads TGTGCCAGCAGCCCCCGCGAGGGGGACACGCAGTATTTT. Amino acids: CASSPREGDTQYF.

Worth noting for this clonotype: This CDR3 is missing its conserved last phenylalanine or tryptophan, likely due to a read error. V usage is TRBV5-1 and J usage is TRBJ2-1, with TRBD1 identical over 11 bases. V lost 2 bases and J lost 9; bases outside the gene matches: 10. The V gene's germline CDR1 is SGHRS and CDR2 YFSETQ. The CDR3 totals 16 residues. The CDR3 sequence is CASSLNRDRGSLEQFI. CDR3 DNA sequence: TGCGCCAGCAGCTTAAACCGGGACAGGGGGTCCCTTGAGCAGTTCATC.

This clonotype was detected only a few times. This chain joins TRBV7-9 and TRBJ2-3, with D uncertain. CDR1 SEHNR and CDR2 FQNEAQ come from the germline V gene (reference sequence). Trimming cost V 5 bases and J 6 bases, with 12 bases left between them. This CDR3 has 13 amino acids. CDR3 sequence: CASSTPPGDTQYF. The DNA of the CDR3 is TGTGCCAGCAGCACCCCGCCTGGGGATACGCAGTATTTT.

This clonotype was detected only a few times. This chain connects TRBV5-1 to TRBJ2-2; D may be TRBD2 (6 bases). Germline CDR1 reads SGHRS; CDR2 reads YFSETQ. Trimming removed 7 bases at V and 3 bases at J, with 19 bases between. The CDR3 consists of 16 residues. Here the CDR3 reads CASAAGRLEHTGELFF. Here the CDR3 DNA reads TGCGCCAGCGCGGCAGGGAGACTAGAGCACACCGGGGAGCTGTTTTTT.

The chain links TRBV7-2 to TRBJ2-7; tentative D call: TRBD2 (6 bases). CDR3 size: 15 residues. The V end lost 7 bases, the J end lost 2 bases, and 18 bases lay between the germline ends. Germline loops: CDR1 SGHTA, CDR2 FQGNSA. In DNA, the CDR3 is TGTGCCAGCACGCCCGCCGGGACTTCTACCTACGAGCAGTACTTC. Translated, it gives CASTPAGTSTYEQYF.